The present TCR beta chain was sequenced within a study of neurological immune-mediated disorders. Sequencing of 15-18 subjects in each run yielded over 190 million TCR-beta sequences. TCRdb re-called the 5' RACE reads through MiXCR, storing one row per CDR3 protein. The sample carries 80,000 to 100,000 distinct CDR3 sequences, 5% to 6.5% recorded once. This clonotype was seen at least ten times. Antigen specificity is unknown. The V and J ends lost 1 base and 0 bases respectively, with 9 bases between them. CDR1 and CDR2 from the germline V gene are SGHRS and YFSETQ. The CDR3 is made up of 15 amino acids. Study-wide points: Phylogenetic grouping assigned the repertoires of 18 of 34 multiple sclerosis patients to a single related-CDR3 cluster, which may represent a signature. The multiple sclerosis repertoire cluster showed no association with any clinical or MRI feature. The authors stated that larger cohorts are needed. Private repertoires in all groups were suggested, as expanded clones shared no CDR3 amino acid sequences across subjects.

The time point is: longitudinal time-point 2. The sample was PBMCs. This TCR was sampled from a woman aged 55-69 years with multiple sclerosis. The chain carries TRBV5-1 and TRBJ2-3; D unclear. CDR3 sequence (DNA): TGCGCCAGCAGCTTGTCGCTGGCTAGCACAGATACGCAGTATTTT. Translation: CASSLSLASTDTQYF. Full variable domain (outside the CDR3, taken from reference TRBV5-1 and TRBJ2-3): KAGVTQTPRYLIKTRGQQVTLSCSPISGHRSVSWYQQTPGQGLQFLFEYFSETQRNKGNFPGRFSGRQFSNSRSEMNVSTLELGDSALYLCASSLSLASTDTQYFGPGTRLTVL.